The rows below give T cell receptor beta chains drawn from one sample of a study of graft-versus-host responses after intestinal transplantation. Which antigens these TCRs recognize remains unknown. This table comes from immunoSEQ multiplex PCR, and its TCRdb copy is limited to in-frame clones, with some not included. Of 95,000 to 110,000 clones in the sample, over 80% are singletons; the top ten hold less than 0.85%. The sequencing here drew on unstimulated CD4+ T cells sorted from spleen or lymph node cells, taken before transplant. The source is a human donor who was the organ donor for an intestinal transplant. The CDR3 runs from the conserved cysteine through the conserved F or W. Each record gives: V gene, clone size, D gene, J gene, CDR3 DNA, CDR3 protein. The D gene is left open where the match is weak. Size is stated for part of the rows, as once, few or many counts, or as a class when the clone is expanded.

TRBV30,NA,NA,TRBJ1-2,TGTGCCTGGAGCAAAAGTGCATCTCGAAAGGCCTATGGCTACACCTTC,CAWSKSASRKAYGYTF
TRBV7-9,NA,NA,TRBJ2-7,TGTGCCAGCAGCTCCAAGGGGGTCTACGAGCAGTACTTC,CASSSKGVYEQYF
TRBV18,NA,NA,TRBJ1-2,TGTGCCAGCTCACCAGATATCCGTCCAAACTATGGCTACACCTTC,CASSPDIRPNYGYTF
TRBV30,NA,TRBD1,TRBJ1-1,TGTGCCTGGCGGGGACAGGGGGCGGGCACTGAAGCTTTCTTT,CAWRGQGAGTEAFF
TRBV6-5,NA,TRBD1,TRBJ2-5,TGTGCCAGCAGTTACCGGACAGGGAGGGAGACCCAGTACTTC,CASSYRTGRETQYF
TRBV5-1,NA,NA,TRBJ1-4,TGCGCCAGCAGCTTGGTCGGGGAAGAAAATGAAAAACTGTTTTTT,CASSLVGEENEKLFF
TRBV19,NA,NA,TRBJ2-1,TGTGCCAGTAGTATACAGGGGTACAATGAGCAGTTCTTC,CASSIQGYNEQFF
TRBV7-3,once,NA,TRBJ1-2,TGTGCCAGCAGCTTATCGGCAGGGAACAATAACTATGGCTACACCTTC,CASSLSAGNNNYGYTF
TRBV5-5,NA,NA,TRBJ1-1,TGTGCCAGCAGCGGCCGGGGGTGGACTGAAGCTTTCTTT,CASSGRGWTEAFF
TRBV27,NA,TRBD1,TRBJ1-4,TGTGCCAGCAGTTACCGACAGGGGAAGAATGAAAAACTGTTTTTT,CASSYRQGKNEKLFF
TRBV29-1,NA,TRBD2,TRBJ2-5,TGCAGCGTTGAGGGACGGCCCGGGACTAGCGGGGGGGAAGAGACCCAGTACTTC,CSVEGRPGTSGGEETQYF
TRBV9,few,NA,TRBJ1-1,TGTGCCAGCAGCGTATCCCATGCGAACACTGAAGCTTTCTTT,CASSVSHANTEAFF
TRBV5-4,NA,NA,TRBJ1-6,TGTGCCAGCAGCTTGGCCGGGGTAGGGAATTCACCCCTCCACTTT,CASSLAGVGNSPLHF
TRBV6-1,NA,NA,TRBJ1-5,TGTGCCAGCAGTTCCGACAGGTTCAATCAGCCCCAGCATTTT,CASSSDRFNQPQHF
TRBV9,NA,NA,TRBJ2-1,TGTGCCAGCAGCGTAGCTACAAGGACCGAGCAGTTCTTC,CASSVATRTEQFF
TRBV2,NA,TRBD2,TRBJ2-1,TGTGCCAGCAGTGTTCTCCGGGAGGGTGAGCAGTTCTTC,CASSVLREGEQFF
TRBV18,NA,NA,TRBJ2-7,TGTGCCAGCTCACCAGGCTCCGGGCAGTACTTC,CASSPGSGQYF
TRBV28,NA,NA,TRBJ1-6,TGTGCCAGCAGCGATCACAGGTTCCCACCCCTCCACTTT,CASSDHRFPPLHF
TRBV29-1,NA,NA,TRBJ2-1,TGCAGCGGTGGCCCCAGGCGCGATGAGCAGTTCTTC,CSGGPRRDEQFF
TRBV6-5,NA,NA,TRBJ2-2,TGTGCCAGCCTTCCGGGACAACCGAACACCGGGGAGCTGTTTTTT,CASLPGQPNTGELFF
TRBV18,NA,NA,TRBJ2-7,TGTGCCAGCTCACCAGCGGGCGGGATTGGGTACGAGCAGTACTTC,CASSPAGGIGYEQYF
TRBV11-2,NA,NA,TRBJ1-5,TGTGCCAGCAGCTTGGAGCCTAAGAATCAGCCCCAGCATTTT,CASSLEPKNQPQHF
TRBV2,NA,TRBD2,TRBJ2-3,TGTGCCAGCAGTGATCCGGGACTAGCGATAGATACGCAGTATTTT,CASSDPGLAIDTQYF
TRBV5-1,once,NA,TRBJ2-1,TGCGCCAGCAGCGCTCTAGATGCGGGTGAGCAGTTCTTC,CASSALDAGEQFF
TRBV5-1,NA,NA,TRBJ1-4,TGCGCCAGCAGCTTGGGTAATGAAAAACTGTTTTTT,CASSLGNEKLFF
TRBV7-2,NA,NA,TRBJ2-3,TGTGCCAGCAGCTTAGTGGATACGCAGTATTTT,CASSLVDTQYF
TRBV7-2,NA,NA,TRBJ1-3,TGTGCCAGCAGCTTATTTGAATCGACGGGAAACACCATATATTTT,CASSLFESTGNTIYF
TRBV21-1,few,NA,TRBJ1-1,TGTGCCAGCATCACAGACACGGTCTTT,CASITDTVF
TRBV11-3,NA,NA,TRBJ1-4,TGTGCCAGCAGCCTAGGGACCGTGTGGGGTGAAAAACTGTTTTTT,CASSLGTVWGEKLFF
TRBV6-5,NA,NA,TRBJ1-5,TGTGCCAGCAACACAAGACAGAACTTCAATCAGCCCCAGCATTTT,CASNTRQNFNQPQHF
TRBV6-6,NA,TRBD1,TRBJ1-4,TGTGCCAGCCAAAGGAGACAGGGTGGTGAAAAACTGTTTTTT,CASQRRQGGEKLFF
TRBV7-9,NA,TRBD2,TRBJ2-1,TGTGCCAGCAGCCAGCCCGGGACTAGCGGGAGGGTTGAGCAGTTCTTC,CASSQPGTSGRVEQFF
TRBV6-6,NA,TRBD1,TRBJ2-1,TGTGCCAGCAGTCGGACAGGGTTCAATGAGCAGTTCTTC,CASSRTGFNEQFF
TRBV28,NA,NA,TRBJ1-1,TGTGCCGGGACGGACAGTGTAAACACTGAAGCTTTCTTT,CAGTDSVNTEAFF
TRBV18,NA,TRBD1,TRBJ2-7,TGTGCCAGCTCATCCGGGACAGGGGGCTACGAGCAGTACTTC,CASSSGTGGYEQYF
TRBV2,once,NA,TRBJ1-1,TGTGCCAGCAGTGAGCAGGGGCGTCACACTGAAGCTTTCTTT,CASSEQGRHTEAFF
TRBV11-2,NA,NA,TRBJ2-5,TGTGCCAGCAGCTCACGCATTGGGTCGGGTCAAGAGACCCAGTACTTC,CASSSRIGSGQETQYF
TRBV6-6,NA,TRBD1,TRBJ1-2,TGTGCCAGCAGCCGGACAGGGTTCGATGGCTACACCTTC,CASSRTGFDGYTF
TRBV7-2,NA,NA,TRBJ1-5,TGTGCCAGCAGCTTATACAGGCAGCCCCAGCATTTT,CASSLYRQPQHF
TRBV19,NA,TRBD1,TRBJ1-5,TGTGCCAGTAGTGCACTGACAGGGGGCTTGCCCCAGCATTTT,CASSALTGGLPQHF
TRBV27,NA,NA,TRBJ2-2,TGTGCCAGCAGTTTATACGGGAGCAGCACCGGGGAGCTGTTTTTT,CASSLYGSSTGELFF
TRBV19,NA,NA,TRBJ1-2,TGTGCCAGTACCAAAGGGGAAGTCTATGGCTACACCTTC,CASTKGEVYGYTF
TRBV19,NA,NA,TRBJ2-7,TGTGCCAGTAGTATTGTCGCTAGGTCTTCTGAGCAGTACTTC,CASSIVARSSEQYF
TRBV7-2,NA,TRBD1,TRBJ2-7,TGTGCCAGCAGCTCGAGGACAGGGCTTGTATACGAGCAGTACTTC,CASSSRTGLVYEQYF
TRBV7-8,NA,TRBD2,TRBJ2-1,TGTGCCAGCAGCTTATTAGGCGGGAGAACCTACAATGAGCAGTTCTTC,CASSLLGGRTYNEQFF
TRBV5-1,NA,TRBD1,TRBJ1-6,TGCGCCAGCAGCTTGAGACAGGGGAATTCACCCCTCCACTTT,CASSLRQGNSPLHF
TRBV5-1,NA,NA,TRBJ2-1,TGCGCCAGCAGCACGGGGCTCCGGGACAAATACAATGAGCAGTTCTTC,CASSTGLRDKYNEQFF
TRBV30,NA,NA,TRBJ2-6,TGTGCCTGGAGTGGACAGGGGGCCAACGTCCTGACTTTC,CAWSGQGANVLTF
TRBV27,NA,TRBD1,TRBJ2-1,TGTGCCAGCAGTTTCCTCGGACAGGGGAAAAACAATGAGCAGTTCTTC,CASSFLGQGKNNEQFF
TRBV4-2,NA,TRBD1,TRBJ1-6,TGTGCCAGCAGCTTGAAGGGGGCTGGTAATTCACCCCTCCACTTT,CASSLKGAGNSPLHF
TRBV6-5,once,TRBD1,TRBJ1-6,TGTGCCAGCAGTCACCGGGACAGGGGAACCTCCCTCCACTTT,CASSHRDRGTSLHF
TRBV5-1,NA,NA,TRBJ2-1,TGCGCCAGCAGCTTGGTTCCGGGTTCCTACAATGAGCAGTTCTTC,CASSLVPGSYNEQFF
TRBV19,NA,NA,TRBJ1-2,TGTGCCAGTAGTCTCCTCCGGGAGGGGAACTATGGCTACACCTTC,CASSLLREGNYGYTF
TRBV7-6,NA,NA,TRBJ2-7,TGTGCCAGCAGCTTAGAGGCGGGCTCCTACGAGCAGTACTTC,CASSLEAGSYEQYF
TRBV29-1,NA,TRBD1,TRBJ1-5,TGCAGCGTTGCCGGGACAGGGGGAGAGCCCCAGCATTTT,CSVAGTGGEPQHF
TRBV7-3,NA,TRBD1,TRBJ2-5,TGTGCCAGCAGCTTAGGGGGACAGGTCCAAGAGACCCAGTACTTC,CASSLGGQVQETQYF
TRBV10-2,few,NA,TRBJ1-3,TGCGCCAGCAGTGAGGGGAGCTCTGGAAACACCATATATTTT,CASSEGSSGNTIYF